Following are 27 T cell receptor beta chains from one sample sequenced in a study of OX40 agonist ivuxolimab in advanced cancers. The method was immunoSEQ multiplex PCR; TCRdb's version includes in-frame clones alone and lacks a portion of them. This table has approximately 69,000 clones, roughly 94% appearing once. Sequenced material: CD4+ or CD8+ T cells sorted from blood, taken in a trial of the OX40 agonist ivuxolimab. The receptors were sampled from an adult with an advanced solid tumor such as melanoma, head and neck, liver or kidney cancer.

The chain joins TRBV5-1 to TRBJ1-1; 7 bases match TRBD1. The CDR3 has 15 amino acids. Trimming took 1 base from V and 4 from J; bases not matched to a gene: 7. Germline assignment: CDR1 SGHRS and CDR2 YFSETQ. The CDR3 DNA is TGCGCCAGCAGCTTGAGTTCCCCAGGGGGCACTGAAGCTTTCTTT. This translates into CASSLSSPGGTEAFF.

The CDR3 loop is CASSQPTGPLEQYF. In DNA form, the CDR3 reads TGCGCCAGCAGCCAGCCGACAGGCCCCTTAGAGCAGTACTTC. The chain couples TRBV4-1 to TRBJ2-7, with D tentatively TRBD1 (6 bases). Between the trimmed V and J ends, which lost 3 bases and 7 bases, there was a span of 16 bases. The V gene's germline CDR1 is MGHRA and CDR2 YSYEKL. CDR3 length: 14 amino acids.

V usage is TRBV6-5 and J usage is TRBJ2-7; a weak D match, TRBD2 (6 bases). The CDR3 is made up of 16 amino acids. Germline values: CDR1 MNHEY, CDR2 SVGAGI. Trimming cost V 2 bases and J 2 bases, with 16 bases left between them. CDR3 amino acids: CASSYGTGVSTYEQYF. The CDR3 DNA reads as TGTGCCAGCAGTTACGGAACGGGAGTCTCAACCTACGAGCAGTACTTC.

The chain combines TRBV6-6 with TRBJ2-7; TRBD1 aligns across 7 bases. V was pared by 5 bases and J by 1 base, with 11 bases of the junction left unmatched. This CDR3 comprises 16 residues. Per the germline V gene, CDR1 is MNHNY and CDR2 is SVGAGI (reference sequence). The CDR3 DNA reads TGTGCCAGCAGTCTACCGCAGGGGGTAGAATCCTACGAGCAGTACTTC. Translation: CASSLPQGVESYEQYF.

On this clone: Other nucleotide sequences from this sample produce the same CDR3. J is TRBJ2-7 and V is TRBV27; no definite D call. CDR3 length: 13 amino acids. Trimming cost V 5 bases and J 1 base, with 9 bases left between them. Germline lookup yields CDR1 MNHEY and CDR2 SMNVEV (reference sequence). Written as DNA, the CDR3 is TGTGCCAGCAGTCCCGGGTCATCCTACGAGCAGTACTTC. This gives the protein CASSPGSSYEQYF.

The gene calls are TRBV7-2 and TRBJ2-2, with D maybe TRBD1 (5 bases). The CDR3 spans 16 residues. Germline V CDR1 and CDR2: SGHTA, FQGNSA. Trimming cost V 2 bases and J 3 bases, with 13 bases left between them. The CDR3 protein is CASSLRPGFYTGELFF. CDR3 in DNA: TGTGCCAGCAGCTTACGCCCAGGGTTTTACACCGGGGAGCTGTTTTTT.

The CDR3 nucleotides read TGCAGTGCTAGTTCTAGCGGGGGGGAGTTCTTC. This gives the protein CSASSSGGEFF. V gene TRBV20-1 combines with J gene TRBJ2-1; 12 bases agree with TRBD2. Per the germline V gene, CDR1 is DFQATT and CDR2 is SNEGSKA (reference sequence). V lost 3 bases, J lost 14 bases, and 2 bases stayed unmatched. The CDR3 is 11 residues long.

The V gene is TRBV6-6, the J gene TRBJ1-1; possibly TRBD1 for D (5 bases). Germline V lookup: CDR1 MNHNY, CDR2 SVGAGI (reference sequence). The V end was cut by 4 bases, the J end by 0 bases, with 15 bases between. CDR3 length equals 16 residues. CDR3 in DNA: TGTGCCAGCAGTTCGTACATGACGACAGTGAACACTGAAGCTTTCTTT. It codes for CASSSYMTTVNTEAFF.

The chain links TRBV4-3 to TRBJ1-1; possibly TRBD1 for D (6 bases). Trimming pared 1 base from V and 9 bases from J, leaving 12 bases between. Looked up from germline, CDR1 is LGHNA and CDR2 is YSLEER. This CDR3 region has 13 residues. CDR3 nucleotides: TGCGCCAGCAGCCAAGGCATTGGGGGGCAAGCTTTCTTT. Encoded protein: CASSQGIGGQAFF.

CDR3 residues: CASSTLEGGGNTIYF. In nucleotides, the CDR3 is TGTGCCAGCAGCACCCTGGAGGGTGGCGGAAACACCATATATTTT. The genes are TRBV11-2 and TRBJ1-3; D uncertain. CDR1 is SGHAT, CDR2 FQNNGV, per germline. V lost 5 bases to trimming and J lost 4 bases, with 15 bases between them. The CDR3 has 15 residues.

The rearrangement uses TRBV20-1 and TRBJ2-4, with TRBD2 as a possible D gene (7 bases). Germline V CDR1 and CDR2: DFQATT, SNEGSKA (reference sequence). Deletions cut 0 bases from V and 12 bases from J, with 9 bases between. The CDR3 has 11 amino acids. The CDR3 spells CSAREGGPQYF. In nucleotides, the CDR3 is TGCAGTGCTAGAGAGGGGGGGCCTCAGTACTTC.

CDR3 residues: CASSTREVPDTQYF. CDR3 sequence (DNA): TGTGCCAGCAGCACGAGAGAGGTCCCAGATACGCAGTATTTT. This rearrangement joins TRBV13 to TRBJ2-3, with D uncertain. The CDR3 runs 14 residues. The V gene's germline CDR1 is PRHDT and CDR2 FYEKMQ (reference sequence). V lost 5 bases and J lost 4, with 13 bases in between.

V is TRBV4-3 and J is TRBJ2-7; D remains ambiguous. This CDR3 is built from 15 residues. In germline, CDR1 is LGHNA, CDR2 YSLEER. V lost 0 bases, J lost 2 bases, and 11 bases lay in between. The CDR3 nucleotides read TGCGCCAGCAGCCAAGATTTCCAGGTAACCTACGAGCAGTACTTC. Its translation is CASSQDFQVTYEQYF.

This chain connects TRBV13 to TRBJ2-1; D is ambiguous. V shed 0 bases and J shed 5 bases, with 2 bases lying between them. The CDR3 length is 12 residues. Germline V lookup: CDR1 PRHDT, CDR2 FYEKMQ (reference sequence). The CDR3 loop reads CASSLGNNEQFF. The DNA for the CDR3 is TGTGCCAGCAGCTTAGGAAACAATGAGCAGTTCTTC.

The CDR3 spells CASSPLVLLETQYF. The DNA of the CDR3 is TGCGCCAGCAGCCCGCTGGTCCTTTTAGAGACCCAGTACTTC. V gene TRBV5-1 combines with J gene TRBJ2-5; D unclear. Deletions cut 4 bases from V and 4 bases from J, with 14 bases between. The CDR3 contains 14 residues. Germline-derived CDR1 and CDR2 are SGHRS and YFSETQ.

The rearrangement uses TRBV27 and TRBJ1-1; unclear D gene. The germline CDR1 and CDR2 sequences are MNHEY and SMNVEV (reference sequence). CDR3 length: 17 residues. V was trimmed by 0 bases and J by 3 bases, leaving 17 bases between them. CDR3 amino acids: CASSLSPHLLLDTEAFF. CDR3 DNA: TGTGCCAGCAGTTTATCTCCCCACCTTTTGTTGGACACTGAAGCTTTCTTT.

J is TRBJ2-7 and V is TRBV7-9; TRBD1 is a possible D gene (5 bases). Germline V gene data show CDR1 as SEHNR and CDR2 as FQNEAQ (reference sequence). The CDR3 loop spans 13 amino acids. Trimming stripped 5 bases from V and 2 bases from J, with 10 bases between. For the CDR3, the DNA is TGTGCCAGCAGCAACCGACAGACCTACGAGCAGTACTTC. Protein product: CASSNRQTYEQYF.

The chain links TRBV29-1 to TRBJ2-7, with TRBD2 matching over 10 bases. Germline-derived CDR1 and CDR2 are SQVTM and ANQGSEA. This CDR3 spans 14 amino acids. With 5 bases clipped from V and 1 base from J, the junction kept 5 bases outside the gene matches. The CDR3 DNA is TGCAGCGTTTCCGGACTAGCGGCATCCTACGAGCAGTACTTC. Protein: CSVSGLAASYEQYF.

V and J are TRBV25-1 and TRBJ2-1, with D possibly matching TRBD2 (5 bases). Trimming took 6 bases from V and 4 from J, leaving 7 bases between them. Germline loops: CDR1 MGHDK, CDR2 SYGVNS. The CDR3 spans 12 residues. CDR3 amino acids: CASRDLYNEQFF. The CDR3 DNA reads TGTGCCAGCAGGGACTTATACAATGAGCAGTTCTTC.

This chain links TRBV19 with TRBJ2-2; 8 bases line up with TRBD1. Germline CDR1 LNHDA, CDR2 SQIVND (reference sequence). Unmatched junction bases numbered 8, after V lost 2 bases and J lost 6 bases. This CDR3 has 16 amino acids. The CDR3 DNA sequence: TGTGCCAGTAGTATATCAGGGGGCGGGATAGCCGGGGAGCTGTTTTTT. Encoded protein: CASSISGGGIAGELFF.

This clone was counted a single time. Germline is not matched at one junction end, which may reflect a read error. V and J are TRBV20-1 and TRBJ2-7; D perhaps matches TRBD2 (5 bases). There are 10 residues in the CDR3. Germline-derived CDR1 and CDR2 are DFQATT and SNEGSKA (reference sequence). CDR3 nucleotide sequence: TGCAGTGTTAGAGGGAACGAGCAGTACTTC. Translation: CSVRGNEQYF.

The V and J genes are TRBV6-5 and TRBJ1-1; D remains unclear. This CDR3 has 12 amino acids. V lost 5 bases, J lost 11 bases, and 15 bases lay in between. Germline CDR1 is MNHEY and CDR2 is SVGAGI. Here the CDR3 DNA reads TGTGCCAGCAGTCTGGACCAGGTGGTCGCTTTCTTT. Residues: CASSLDQVVAFF.

The chain recombines TRBV6-1 with TRBJ1-3, with 7 bases fitting TRBD1. CDR3 length: 14 residues. J was trimmed by 4 bases and V by 6 bases; bases with no gene match: 6. CDR1 is MNHNS, CDR2 SASEGT, per germline. The CDR3 sequence is CASRTGLSGNTIYF. In nucleotides, the CDR3 is TGTGCCAGCAGGACAGGGTTATCGGGAAACACCATATATTTT.

The chain carries TRBV10-2 and TRBJ2-2, with D perhaps matching TRBD2 (6 bases). Germline-derived CDR1 and CDR2 are WSHSY and SAAADI. The CDR3 spans 13 residues. Trimming stripped 4 bases from V and 6 bases from J, with 9 bases between. Here the CDR3 DNA reads TGCGCCAGCAGTGTCGGAGGGTCCGGGGAGCTGTTTTTT. Amino acid sequence: CASSVGGSGELFF.

The chain joins TRBV28 to TRBJ1-1; 7 nucleotides line up with TRBD1. The CDR3 runs 15 residues. Germline CDR1 is MDHEN and CDR2 is SYDVKM. V lost 8 bases and J lost 1; bases outside the gene matches: 10. For the CDR3, the DNA is TGTGCCAGCTCCAAAGCCGGACAGGCGAACACTGAAGCTTTCTTT. The encoded protein is CASSKAGQANTEAFF.

V and J are TRBV2 and TRBJ2-5; either TRBD1 or TRBD2 may supply D (5 bases each). Germline lookup yields CDR1 SNHLY and CDR2 FYNNEI. CDR3 length: 14 amino acids. Trimming removed 8 bases at V and 5 bases at J, with 18 bases between. The DNA for the CDR3 is TGTGCCAGCGAGGGGCAGGGTTATATGGAGACCCAGTACTTC. Translated, it gives CASEGQGYMETQYF.

The chain employs TRBV5-4 and TRBJ1-1, with TRBD1 as a possible D gene (5 bases). The V end was cut by 0 bases, the J end by 4 bases, with 13 bases between. Germline CDR1 is SGHNT and CDR2 is YYREEE (reference sequence). The CDR3 totals 15 residues. This chain's CDR3 is CASSLGGEVVTEAFF. CDR3 DNA: TGTGCCAGCAGCTTGGGAGGGGAAGTAGTCACTGAAGCTTTCTTT.